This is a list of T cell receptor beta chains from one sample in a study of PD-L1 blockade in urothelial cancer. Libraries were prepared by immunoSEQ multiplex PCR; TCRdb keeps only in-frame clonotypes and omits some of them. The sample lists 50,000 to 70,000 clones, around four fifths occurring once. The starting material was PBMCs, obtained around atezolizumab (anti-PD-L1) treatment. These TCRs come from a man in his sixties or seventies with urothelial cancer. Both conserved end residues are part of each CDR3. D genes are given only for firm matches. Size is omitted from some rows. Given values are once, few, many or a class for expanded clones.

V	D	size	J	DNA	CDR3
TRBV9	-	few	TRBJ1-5	TGTGCCAGCAGCGCGGGAGGGGGGAATCAGCCCCAGCATTTT	CASSAGGGNQPQHF
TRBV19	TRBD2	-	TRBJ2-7	TGTGCCAGTAGTATAGATAACCTAGCGGGAGAGACCTACGAGCAGTACTTC	CASSIDNLAGETYEQYF
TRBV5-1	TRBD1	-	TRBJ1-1	TGCGCCAGCAGCCTAACTGGACAGGAGGCCACTGAAGCTTTCTTT	CASSLTGQEATEAFF
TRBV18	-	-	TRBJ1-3	TGTGCCAGCTCACCTAGGGGACTAGAAAACACCATATATTTT	CASSPRGLENTIYF
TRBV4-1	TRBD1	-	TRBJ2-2	TGCGCCAGTCAGGGACAGGCGGCCACCGGGGAGCTGTTTTTT	CASQGQAATGELFF
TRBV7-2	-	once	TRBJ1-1	TGTGCCAGCAGCTTAGTGTCCTCCCAGGGGACCACTGAAGCTTTCTTT	CASSLVSSQGTTEAFF
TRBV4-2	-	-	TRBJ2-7	TGTGCCAGCAGCCAAGACGGGAGCTCCTACGAGCAGTACTTC	CASSQDGSSYEQYF
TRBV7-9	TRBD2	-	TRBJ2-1	TGTGCCAGCAGCTTACTAGCGGGAGCTGGTGAGCAGTTCTTC	CASSLLAGAGEQFF
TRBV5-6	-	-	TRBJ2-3	TGTGCCAGCAGCTCCCGCCTGACAGGCCTTAGCACAGATACGCAGTATTTT	CASSSRLTGLSTDTQYF
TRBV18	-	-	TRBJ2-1	TGTGCCAGCTCACTTGCGGGACTTAGAAATGAGCAGTTCTTC	CASSLAGLRNEQFF
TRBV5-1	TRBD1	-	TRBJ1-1	TGCGCCAGCAGTTCTCTGGGACAGGGGATAACTGAAGCTTTCTTT	CASSSLGQGITEAFF
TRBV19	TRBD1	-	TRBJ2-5	TGTGCCAGTAGTAAGGACAGGGGGCTCTTGGAGACCCAGTACTTC	CASSKDRGLLETQYF
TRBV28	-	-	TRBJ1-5	TGTGCCAGCAGGCCCTACAGCAATCAGCCCCAGCATTTT	CASRPYSNQPQHF
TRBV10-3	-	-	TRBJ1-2	TGTGCCATCAGTGAGTCTACAGTCTATGGCTACACCTTC	CAISESTVYGYTF
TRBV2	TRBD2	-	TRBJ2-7	TGTGCCAGCAAGCGGGAGGATACCTACGAGCAGTACTTC	CASKREDTYEQYF
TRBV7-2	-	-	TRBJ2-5	TGTGCCAGCGGGCAACAGCTGCACACAGCCACCGTGTACTTC	CASGQQLHTATVYF
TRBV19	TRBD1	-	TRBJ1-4	TGTGCCAGTAGTATCCCTACAGGGGGACCTAATGAAAAACTGTTTTTT	CASSIPTGGPNEKLFF
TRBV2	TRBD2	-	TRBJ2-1	TGTGCCAGCAGTGTACTAGCGGTTATGTACAATGAGCAGTTCTTC	CASSVLAVMYNEQFF
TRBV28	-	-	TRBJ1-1	TGTGCCAGCAGTTTAGGGGGGGTCACTGAAGCTTTCTTT	CASSLGGVTEAFF
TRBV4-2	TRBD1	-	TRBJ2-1	TGTGCCAGCAGCCTCGACAGGGGGCAGCAGTTCTTC	CASSLDRGQQFF
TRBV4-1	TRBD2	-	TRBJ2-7	TGCGCCAGCGCCTTCGGGGCGGGAGTGCTCAACGAGCAGTACTTC	CASAFGAGVLNEQYF
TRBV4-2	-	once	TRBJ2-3	TGTGCCAGCAGCCAAGATCATAGTCTCGGCACAGATACGCAGTATTTT	CASSQDHSLGTDTQYF
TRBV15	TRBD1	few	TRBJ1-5	TGTGCCACCAGCAGGGGGACAGGGGGCGGACAGCCCCAGCATTTT	CATSRGTGGGQPQHF
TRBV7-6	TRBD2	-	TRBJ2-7	TGTGCCAGCAGCTTTCGCTCGGGAGGGACCTACGAGCAGTACTTC	CASSFRSGGTYEQYF
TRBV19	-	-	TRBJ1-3	TGTGCCAGTACCCTATTCTCTGGAAACACCATATATTTT	CASTLFSGNTIYF
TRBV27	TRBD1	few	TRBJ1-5	TGTGCCAGCAGTCTACTAGGACAGGGAAGTCAGCCCCAGCATTTT	CASSLLGQGSQPQHF
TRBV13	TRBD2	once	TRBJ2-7	TGTGCCAGCAGCTTCCGACTAGCGGCCTACGAGCAGTACTTC	CASSFRLAAYEQYF
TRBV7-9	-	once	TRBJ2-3	TGTGCCAGCAGTCAATCAGATACGCAGTATTTT	CASSQSDTQYF
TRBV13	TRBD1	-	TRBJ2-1	TGTGCCAGCAGCTTTACGGACAGGGGGCCGGAGCAGTTCTTC	CASSFTDRGPEQFF
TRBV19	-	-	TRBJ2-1	TGTGCCAGTAGTATACTAGTCGGCAGGCAGAGGGGGAATGAGCAGTTCTTC	CASSILVGRQRGNEQFF
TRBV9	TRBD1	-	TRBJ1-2	TGTGCCAGCAGCCTAGCGACAGGGCGGGATGGCTACACCTTC	CASSLATGRDGYTF